This TCR beta chain was sequenced for a study of shared clonotypes between healthy human individuals. Clones were sequenced by immunoSEQ multiplex PCR, and TCRdb holds only the in-frame ones, with some missing. This sample has roughly 490,000 clones, with about three quarters found just once. Healthy HIV-negative adults with no recent acute infections or vaccinations were recruited as donors. Trimming took 6 bases from V and 12 from J, leaving 12 bases between them. The CDR3 contains 10 residues. From germline, CDR1 is DFQATT and CDR2 SNEGSKA (reference sequence). The J gene is TRBJ2-1, the V gene TRBV20-1, with D perhaps matching TRBD2 (5 bases). Sequencing was carried out using PBMCs. The source is a woman aged 35 to 49 in good health. Some clones in this sample may be carry-over from other donors' samples. The CDR3 DNA reads as TGCAGTGCGACGAGCGGAGCGCAGTTCTTC. It yields the protein CSATSGAQFF.